This T cell receptor (beta chain) was captured in a study of cytomegalovirus exposure and HLA in healthy donors. General study points: Most TCR sequences were seen very rarely across donors, but some public TCRs occurred in many. Presence/absence analysis assumed near-uniform sequencing depth across donors. When analyzed later, a missense DCLRE1C variant was found to be linked to TCR beta V- and J-gene trimming.

In the case of this clone: What it recognizes is unknown.

PCR was performed using 60 Vbeta and 13 Jbeta primers. Clones were read by immunoSEQ multiplex PCR, and TCRdb kept only the in-frame ones, dropping some. The sample carries 180,000 or so clones, over 75% recorded once. Sequencing input: PBMCs. The receptor was derived from a man aged 50 to 59 in good health and CMV-seropositive.

Written as DNA, the CDR3 is TGTGCCATCAGTTACCTCACAGGAGAGCAGTTCTTC. This codes for CAISYLTGEQFF. This chain links TRBV10-3 with TRBJ2-1, with TRBD1 as a possible D gene (5 bases). Trimming took 5 bases from V and 10 from J, leaving 12 bases between them. Looked up from germline, CDR1 is ENHRY and CDR2 is SYGVKD. The length of the CDR3 is 12 residues.